Listed here are 31 T cell receptor beta chains from one sample, sequenced in a study of kidney transplant recipient with SARS-CoV-2 infection. TCRdb re-analysed the reads in MiXCR, keeping a single row per CDR3 protein. Of approximately 240,000 distinct CDR3 sequences in the sample, under 30% were seen once. The sample here was a blood sample, taken at baseline and on roughly day 120 from a kidney transplant recipient. These receptors came from a male patient aged 30 to 40 who had COVID-19 and was a kidney transplant recipient. Some T cells may possibly be graft donor cells.

This clonotype was seen repeatedly, ten times or more. J is TRBJ2-1 and V is TRBV7-6; no clear D gene. CDR1 is SGHVS and CDR2 is FNYEAQ in the germline V gene. V dropped 1 base and J dropped 5 bases, with 9 bases sitting between them. The CDR3 is made up of 14 amino acids. As DNA, the CDR3 is TGTGCCAGCAGCTTAGTAGTCGGCAACAATGAGCAGTTCTTC. It translates to CASSLVVGNNEQFF. The variable domain in full, completed from reference TRBV7-6 and TRBJ2-1, reads GAGVSQSPRYKVTKRGQDVALRCDPISGHVSLYWYRQALGQGPEFLTYFNYEAQQDKSGLPNDRFSAERPEGSISTLTIQRTEQRDSAMYRCASSLVVGNNEQFFGPGTRLTVL.

This clonotype showed up many times. The rearrangement links TRBV19 to TRBJ2-7; TRBD2 matches 13 bases. The CDR3 length is 15 residues. Germline CDR1 LNHDA, CDR2 SQIVND (reference sequence). J gave up 5 bases and V 4 bases, and 5 bases lay outside the gene matches. The CDR3 nucleotides read TGTGCCAGTAGTACCTTAGGACTAGCGGGAGACGAGCAGTACTTC. Translated: CASSTLGLAGDEQYF.

There are many counts of this clonotype. The chain is built from TRBV20-1 and TRBJ2-3; TRBD2 is a possible D gene (6 bases). The CDR3 runs 14 residues. Trimming cost V 4 bases and J 0 bases, with 11 bases left between them. Germline V lookup: CDR1 DFQATT, CDR2 SNEGSKA (reference sequence). For the CDR3, the DNA is TGCAGTGCTACCGGCCGGGAGAGCACAGATACGCAGTATTTT. Its protein is CSATGRESTDTQYF.

The CDR3 protein is CAWERARYRKTYGYTF. Here the CDR3 DNA reads TGTGCCTGGGAAAGGGCGCGTTATAGAAAGACCTATGGCTACACCTTC. The chain is built from TRBV30 and TRBJ1-2, with D unclear. Trimming shortened V by 5 bases and J by 4 bases, and 23 bases separated the two germline ends. Per the germline V gene, CDR1 is GTSNPN and CDR2 is SVGIG (reference sequence). This CDR3 has 16 amino acids. The variable domain in full, with the rest retrieved from reference TRBV30 and TRBJ1-2, is SQTIHQWPATLVQPVGSPLSLECTVEGTSNPNLYWYRQAAGRGLQLLFYSVGIGQISSEVPQNLSASRPQDRQFILSSKKLLLSDSGFYLCAWERARYRKTYGYTFGSGTRLTVV.

This clonotype came up once. A read error may be the cause here, since a much bigger clone is one base away. The rearrangement uses TRBV7-2 and TRBJ1-2, with D maybe TRBD1 (5 bases). Trimming took off 8 bases at V and 7 bases at J, with 20 bases between the two ends. Germline V gene lookup returns CDR1 SGHTA and CDR2 FQGNSA. The CDR3 runs 14 residues. The CDR3 sequence is CASGSGGGLRGYTF. The CDR3 DNA reads as TGTGCCAGCGGCTCTGGGGGAGGATTGCGTGGCTACACCTTC.

This clonotype was observed at least ten times. The chain joins TRBV5-8 to TRBJ1-2; D remains unclear. Germline CDR1 is SGHTS and CDR2 is YDEGEE. Trimming took off 7 bases at V and 4 bases at J, with 23 bases between the two ends. The CDR3 runs to 16 residues. This CDR3 reads CASVHCHPRKTYGYTF. CDR3 DNA sequence: TGTGCCAGCGTGCATTGTCATCCACGAAAGACCTATGGCTACACCTTC. The entire variable domain, with the rest obtained from reference TRBV5-8 and TRBJ1-2, is as follows: EAGVTQSPTHLIKTRGQQATLRCSPISGHTSVYWYQQALGLGLQFLLWYDEGEERNRGNFPPRFSGRQFPNYSSELNVNALELEDSALYLCASVHCHPRKTYGYTFGSGTRLTVV.

The chain recombines TRBV3-1 with TRBJ2-5; no firm D call. The V end was cut by 5 bases, the J end by 5 bases, with 24 bases between. CDR1 and CDR2 from the germline V gene are LGHDT and YNNKEL (reference sequence). The CDR3 spans 17 residues. The chain's CDR3 is CASSSNRPISFSETQYF. The CDR3 nucleotides are TGTGCCAGCAGCTCTAATCGTCCCATTTCTTTCTCTGAGACCCAGTACTTC.

This clonotype was detected only once. A much larger clone lies a single base off, so this may be a read error. The rearrangement links TRBV9 to TRBJ1-2; D unclear. This CDR3 comprises 15 residues. The V gene's germline CDR1 is SGDLS and CDR2 YYNGEE. Trimming left V 0 bases short and J 4 bases short, with 13 bases between. CDR3 bases: TGTGCCAGCAGCGTAGGGGCCAGAGATGGCTATGGCTACACCTTC. It yields the protein CASSVGARDGYGYTF.

Turning to this clonotype: A read error is possible here, since a much larger clone lies one base away. The CDR3, as DNA: TGTGCCATCAACGGGACCCGGAGGTGGGGATATGGCTACACCTTC. Encoded protein: CAINGTRRWGYGYTF. The chain carries TRBV10-3 and TRBJ1-2; possible D gene TRBD1, 5 bases. The CDR3 covers 15 residues. Trimming removed 7 bases at V and 5 bases at J, with 20 bases between. Germline assignment: CDR1 ENHRY and CDR2 SYGVKD.

A note on this clonotype: This could be a read error, since a much larger clone is one nucleotide away. V and J are TRBV2 and TRBJ2-7, with TRBD2 as a possible D gene (7 bases). The germline gives CDR1 SNHLY, CDR2 FYNNEI. The CDR3 sequence is 13 residues long. CDR3 in amino acids: CASRWGGEYERYF. The CDR3 region has the DNA TGTGCCAGCAGGTGGGGGGGCGAGTACGAGCGGTACTTC.

The chain is built from TRBV6-5 and TRBJ2-7; 11 nucleotides agree with TRBD1. Looked up from germline, CDR1 is MNHEY and CDR2 is SVGAGI. The CDR3 has 18 residues. Trimming cost V 5 bases and J 1 base; bases outside gene matches: 13. CDR3 sequence reads: CASSKLKLRDRGSYEQYV. The CDR3 bases are TGTGCCAGCAGTAAATTAAAACTCCGGGACAGGGGGTCCTACGAGCAGTACGTC.

The V and J genes are TRBV4-1 and TRBJ1-2; D call uncertain. V dropped 4 bases and J dropped 8 bases, with 20 bases sitting between them. The CDR3 covers 15 residues. From germline, CDR1 is MGHRA and CDR2 YSYEKL. The CDR3 DNA is TGCGCCAGCAGCCCCCAAGGGATTGACTTAGGGGGCTACACCTTC. This translates into CASSPQGIDLGGYTF.

This clonotype was picked up many times. The V gene is TRBV27, the J gene TRBJ1-6; D is undetermined. Looked up from germline, CDR1 is MNHEY and CDR2 is SMNVEV (reference sequence). Trimming removed 2 bases at V and 11 bases at J, with 13 bases between. The CDR3 totals 14 residues. CDR3 protein: CASSLVGYGTPLHF. The CDR3 bases are TGTGCCAGCAGTTTAGTCGGGTACGGTACACCCCTCCACTTT.

This clonotype was seen only a few times. The chain has TRBV10-1 and TRBJ1-1; D is ambiguous. This CDR3 has 13 residues. Trimming took off 3 bases at V and 4 bases at J, with 9 bases between the two ends. The germline gives CDR1 WNHNN, CDR2 SYGVQD (reference sequence). The CDR3: CASSESGATEAFF. Here the CDR3 DNA reads TGCGCCAGCAGTGAATCGGGAGCCACTGAAGCTTTCTTT.

This clonotype occurred once. One base away lies a much larger clone, so this may be a sequencing read error. Here the CDR3 DNA reads TGCAGTGCCAGGCTGGCAGCCTATGGCTACACCTTC. Protein sequence: CSARLAAYGYTF. The chain combines TRBV20-1 with TRBJ1-2, with D hard to call. This CDR3 has 12 residues. Germline-derived CDR1 and CDR2 are DFQATT and SNEGSKA (reference sequence). The V end lost 6 bases, the J end lost 4 bases, and 12 bases lay between the germline ends.

A word on this clonotype: Being one base from a much bigger clone, this may be a read error. Because it lacks the conserved phenylalanine or tryptophan at the end, this CDR3 is likely a read error. The gene calls are TRBV20-1 and TRBJ1-5; 8 positions agree with TRBD1. Trimming removed 1 base from V and 0 bases from J; junction bases left unmatched: 5. The germline gives CDR1 DFQATT, CDR2 SNEGSKA (reference sequence). CDR3 length: 16 residues. The CDR3 loop is CSARVVTGDSNQPQHY. The CDR3 region has the DNA TGCAGTGCTAGAGTGGTGACAGGGGATAGCAATCAGCCCCAGCATTAT.

For this clonotype: Since a much larger clone is just one base distant, this may be a read error. The rearrangement uses TRBV20-1 and TRBJ1-1, with D perhaps matching TRBD1 (5 bases). This CDR3 contains 13 residues. Germline CDR1 DFQATT, CDR2 SNEGSKA (reference sequence). The CDR3 sequence: CSTSVGRDTEAFF. The DNA for the CDR3 is TGCAGTACTAGTGTGGGGCGGGACACTGAAGCTTTCTTT.

This clonotype was recorded at least ten times. The chain uses TRBV15 and TRBJ2-5; D is perhaps TRBD2 (6 bases). CDR1 and CDR2 from the germline V gene are LNHNV and YYDKDF (reference sequence). Trimming shortened V by 4 bases and J by 9 bases, and 15 bases separated the two germline ends. The CDR3 sequence is 13 residues long. The DNA for the CDR3 is TGTGCCACCAGCACCAGACTAGGGTTGGCCCAGTACTTC. It encodes CATSTRLGLAQYF.

This clonotype was seen at least ten times. V usage is TRBV5-8 and J usage is TRBJ2-7; TRBD2 matches at 7 bases. CDR1 and CDR2 (germline): SGHTS, YDEGEE. V was pared by 4 bases and J by 2 bases, with 6 bases of the junction left unmatched. CDR3 size: 14 residues. CDR3 protein: CASSLGGSPYEQYF. CDR3 bases: TGTGCCAGCAGCCTCGGGGGGTCCCCCTACGAGCAGTACTTC.

This chain's CDR3 is CASSSRSTAGKTYGYTF. DNA for the CDR3: TGTGCCAGCAGTTCCCGTAGCACAGCAGGAAAGACCTATGGCTACACCTTC. The chain is built from TRBV12-3 or TRBV12-4 and TRBJ1-2; D unresolved. V lost 4 bases, J lost 4 bases, and 22 bases lay in between. This CDR3 has 17 amino acids.

A note on this clonotype: A read error may explain this, as a much larger clone is one base away. Since no conserved phenylalanine or tryptophan closes the CDR3, a read error is the likely cause. The rearrangement uses TRBV12-3 or TRBV12-4 and TRBJ1-1, with D unclear. V was clipped by 3 bases and J by 0 bases, with 5 bases between them. There are 13 residues in the CDR3. CDR3 sequence reads: CASSFYMNTEAFL. The CDR3 coding sequence is TGTGCCAGCAGTTTTTATATGAACACTGAAGCTTTCCTT.

This clonotype was counted between two and nine times. V is TRBV10-3 and J is TRBJ1-1; D is unresolved. The CDR3 extends over 11 amino acids. Trimming shortened V by 4 bases and J by 4 bases, and 4 bases separated the two germline ends. Per germline, CDR1 ENHRY and CDR2 SYGVKD. CDR3 protein: CAISGSTEAFF. CDR3 in DNA: TGTGCCATCAGTGGGTCCACTGAAGCTTTCTTT.

This clonotype appeared many times. The chain recombines TRBV6-6 with TRBJ2-7; 8 nucleotides line up with TRBD1. The CDR3 covers 13 residues. Trimming at V came to 5 bases and at J to 7 bases, leaving 7 bases not matched to a gene. Germline CDR1 reads MNHNY; CDR2 reads SVGAGI (reference sequence). The CDR3 here is CASSKPDRAEQYF. As DNA, the CDR3 is TGTGCCAGCAGTAAACCGGACAGGGCGGAGCAGTACTTC.

Regarding this clonotype: A much larger clonotype is one base distant, so this may be a read error. J is TRBJ1-1 and V is TRBV25-1; the match to TRBD1 covers 9 bases. Germline V gives CDR1 MGHDK, CDR2 SYGVNS. CDR3 length: 16 amino acids. The junction had 12 bases not matched to a gene; V was cut back by 2 bases and J by 8 bases. DNA for the CDR3: TGTGCCAGCAGTGAACCTCCCCTTCGACAGGGGGTGGAAGCTTTCTTT. As protein: CASSEPPLRQGVEAFF.

This sequence joins TRBV5-4 and TRBJ2-1; TRBD2 aligns across 13 bases. J lost 4 bases, V lost 10 bases, and 14 bases had no gene match. Germline V gives CDR1 SGHNT, CDR2 YYREEE (reference sequence). The CDR3 is 17 amino acids. CDR3 sequence (DNA): TGTGCCGGCTCGCTACTAGCGGGAGGGCCAAGATACAATGAGCAGTTCTTC. It encodes CAGSLLAGGPRYNEQFF.

In its sample, this clonotype was seen many times. The junction departs from germline at one end; a sequencing error may be responsible. The gene calls are TRBV15 and TRBJ1-2; no reliable D call. From germline, CDR1 is LNHNV and CDR2 YYDKDF (reference sequence). This CDR3 has 17 residues. DNA for the CDR3: TGTGCCACCAGCCGAGAGCAAAGGTGTGGAAAGACCTATGGCTACACCTTC. This encodes CATSREQRCGKTYGYTF.

This clonotype was seen repeatedly, ten times or more. The V call is TRBV2, the J call TRBJ1-1; no firm D call. The CDR3 consists of 14 residues. CDR1 is SNHLY and CDR2 is FYNNEI in the germline V gene. The germline V and J ends were trimmed by 6 bases and 3 bases, with 14 bases remaining between them. This CDR3 is CASSARELDTEAFF. As DNA, the CDR3 is TGTGCCAGCAGCGCCCGGGAGCTCGACACTGAAGCTTTCTTT.

This clonotype occurred many times. The rearrangement joins TRBV7-9 to TRBJ2-7, with D unresolved. The CDR3 sequence is 11 residues long. V dropped 4 bases and J dropped 4 bases, with 5 bases sitting between them. The germline CDR1 and CDR2 sequences are SEHNR and FQNEAQ (reference sequence). CDR3 sequence reads: CASSYNYEQYF. CDR3 bases: TGTGCCAGCAGCTACAATTACGAGCAGTACTTC.

Ten or more counts support this clonotype. The chain recombines TRBV30 with TRBJ2-7; 10 nucleotides align to TRBD2. The CDR3 contains 15 residues. The germline V gene has CDR1 GTSNPN and CDR2 SVGIG (reference sequence). Trimming removed 7 bases from V and 7 bases from J; junction bases left unmatched: 16. The CDR3 DNA is TGTGCCTCTATAGCGGGAGGTTCCCCTGAGGGGGAGCAGTACTTC. This gives the protein CASIAGGSPEGEQYF.

The chain employs TRBV24-1 and TRBJ2-3; the D gene could be TRBD1 or TRBD2 (5 bases each). Trimming removed 3 bases from V and 7 bases from J, with 10 bases in between. Germline V gene data show CDR1 as KGHDR and CDR2 as SFDVKD. This CDR3 contains 13 residues. The CDR3 sequence is CATSDRDRHTQYF. CDR3 DNA: TGTGCCACCAGTGATAGGGACCGTCATACGCAGTATTTT.

This clonotype has at least ten counts. The chain couples TRBV5-1 to TRBJ2-2, with D perhaps TRBD1 (6 bases). Germline CDR1 and CDR2: SGHRS and YFSETQ. The CDR3 covers 15 residues. The germline V and J ends were trimmed by 4 bases and 0 bases, with 10 bases remaining between them. DNA for the CDR3: TGCGCCAGCAGCGCCTGGGACACGAACACCGGGGAGCTGTTTTTT. Translation: CASSAWDTNTGELFF.